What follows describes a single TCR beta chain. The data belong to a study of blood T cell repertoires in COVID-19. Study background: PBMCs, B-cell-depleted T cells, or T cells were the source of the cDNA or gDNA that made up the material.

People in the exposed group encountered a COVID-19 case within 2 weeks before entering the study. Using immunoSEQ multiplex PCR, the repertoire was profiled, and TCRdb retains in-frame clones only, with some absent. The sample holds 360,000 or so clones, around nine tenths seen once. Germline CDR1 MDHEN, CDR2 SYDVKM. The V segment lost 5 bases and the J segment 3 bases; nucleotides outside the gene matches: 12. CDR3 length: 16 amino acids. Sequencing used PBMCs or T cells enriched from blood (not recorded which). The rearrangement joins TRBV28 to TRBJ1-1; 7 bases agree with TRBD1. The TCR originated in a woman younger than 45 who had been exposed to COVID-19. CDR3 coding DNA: TGTGCCAGCAGTCCTATGACAGGGCAGGGGGACACTGAAGCTTTCTTT. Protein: CASSPMTGQGDTEAFF.